This T cell receptor (beta chain) was obtained from a study of cytomegalovirus exposure and HLA in healthy donors. Background on the study: Around 85 million unique TCR sequences came from HLA-typed donors in an early release. Broader study findings: The study labeled roughly 160 TCR beta chains cytomegalovirus-associated. The authors later found HLA-associated TCR beta chains more clonally expanded than equally common others.

PCR used 60 Vbeta primers and 13 Jbeta primers. Sequencing was performed with immunoSEQ multiplex PCR; in TCRdb, only in-frame clones are kept and a portion is missing. The sample contains some 120,000 clones, under 85% of which appear only once. V shed 0 bases and J 3 bases; nucleotides not matched to a gene: 9. CDR3 length: 17 residues. Germline assignment: CDR1 SGHRS and CDR2 YFSETQ. This clone was found once. Its cognate antigen is unknown. The J gene is TRBJ1-2, the V gene TRBV5-1, with 9 bases lining up with TRBD1. Sequencing input: PBMCs. The source of this sequence is a woman in her forties or fifties in good health and CMV-seropositive. The CDR3 DNA reads TGCGCCAGCAGCTTGGAGAGAGCGACAGGGGGAGACTATGGCTACACCTTC. As protein: CASSLERATGGDYGYTF. The variable domain in full, completed from reference TRBV5-1 and TRBJ1-2, reads KAGVTQTPRYLIKTRGQQVTLSCSPISGHRSVSWYQQTPGQGLQFLFEYFSETQRNKGNFPGRFSGRQFSNSRSEMNVSTLELGDSALYLCASSLERATGGDYGYTFGSGTRLTVV.